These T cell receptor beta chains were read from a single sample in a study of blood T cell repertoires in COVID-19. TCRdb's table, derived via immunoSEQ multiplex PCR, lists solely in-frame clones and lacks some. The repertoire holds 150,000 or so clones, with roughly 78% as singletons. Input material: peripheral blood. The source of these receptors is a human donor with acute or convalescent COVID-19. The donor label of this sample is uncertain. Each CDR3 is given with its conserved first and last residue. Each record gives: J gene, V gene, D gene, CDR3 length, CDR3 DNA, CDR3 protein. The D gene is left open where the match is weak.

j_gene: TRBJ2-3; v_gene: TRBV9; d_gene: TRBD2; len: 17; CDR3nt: TGTGCCAGCAGCGTAGCCCGACTAGCTTTTGGCCCAGATACGCAGTATTTT; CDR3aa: CASSVARLAFGPDTQYF
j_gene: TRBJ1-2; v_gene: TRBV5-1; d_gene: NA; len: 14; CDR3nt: TGCGCCAGCAGCTTGGCTCCAGGGTCGGGCGGCTACACCTTC; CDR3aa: CASSLAPGSGGYTF
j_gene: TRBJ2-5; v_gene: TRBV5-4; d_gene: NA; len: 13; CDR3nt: TGTGCCAGCAGCCAATGGCCCCAAGAGACCCAGTACTTC; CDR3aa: CASSQWPQETQYF
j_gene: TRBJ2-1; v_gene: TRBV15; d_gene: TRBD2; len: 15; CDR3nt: TGTGCCACCAGCAGAGGCCGGACTAGCGGGGATGAGCAGTTCTTC; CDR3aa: CATSRGRTSGDEQFF
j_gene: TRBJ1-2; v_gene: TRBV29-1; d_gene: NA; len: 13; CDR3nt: TGCAGCGTTGAAGGACACACGGACTTGGGCTACACCTTC; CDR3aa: CSVEGHTDLGYTF
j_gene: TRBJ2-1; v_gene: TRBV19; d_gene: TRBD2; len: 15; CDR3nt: TGTGCCAGTAGTATCTCTAGCGGGGGTAACAATGAGCAGTTCTTC; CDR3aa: CASSISSGGNNEQFF
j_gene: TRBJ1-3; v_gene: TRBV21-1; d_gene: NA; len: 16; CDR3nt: TGTGCCAGCAGCAAAGAGCGGGAGAGCTCTGGAAACACCATATATTTT; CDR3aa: CASSKERESSGNTIYF
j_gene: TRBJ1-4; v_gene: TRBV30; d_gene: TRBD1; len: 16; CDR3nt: TGTGCCTGGAGTAACAACAGGGGTAGCACTAATGAAAAACTGTTTTTT; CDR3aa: CAWSNNRGSTNEKLFF
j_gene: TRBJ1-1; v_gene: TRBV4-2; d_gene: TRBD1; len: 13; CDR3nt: TGTGCCAGCAGCCAAGGACAGGGGACTGAAGCTTTCTTT; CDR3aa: CASSQGQGTEAFF
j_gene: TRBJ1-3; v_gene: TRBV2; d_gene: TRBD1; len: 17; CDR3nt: TGTGCCAGCAGGGGGACCGGGACAGGAAACTCTGGAAACACCATATATTTT; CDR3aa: CASRGTGTGNSGNTIYF
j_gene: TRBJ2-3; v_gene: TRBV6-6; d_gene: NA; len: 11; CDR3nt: TGTGCCAGCAGTTTGCGTGGTACGCAGTATTTT; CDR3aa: CASSLRGTQYF